Detailed here is one TCR beta chain. The sample originates from a study of blood T cell repertoires in COVID-19. The method was immunoSEQ multiplex PCR; TCRdb's version includes in-frame clones alone and lacks a portion of them. This sample has around 400,000 clones, with more than 80% found just once. CDR3 length equals 13 residues. Trimming pared 6 bases from V and 3 bases from J, leaving 11 bases between. This sequence was found in a middle-aged man with acute or convalescent COVID-19. What was sequenced was peripheral blood. The chain has TRBV12-3 or TRBV12-4 and TRBJ1-2, with D tentatively TRBD1 (5 bases). The CDR3 region is CASSRPGYYGYTF. Written as DNA, the CDR3 is TGTGCCAGCAGCCGCCCAGGGTACTATGGCTACACCTTC.